A single TCR beta chain is shown here with its context. Its antigen has not been determined. Base qualities are missing; no much larger clone stands one base away. Using the immunoSEQ hsTCRbeta Kit, TCR beta CDR3 regions were sequenced from DNA. For the original study's pipeline: TCR sequencing data were analysed with the ImmunoSEQ Analyzer. T cell clonality was defined as 1 minus Pielou's evenness computed on productive rearrangements. The inverse Simpson index, applied to productive templates, was used to measure T cell diversity. T cell density was defined as TCR beta template counts normalized to usable DNA, with usable DNA estimated by amplification and sequencing of housekeeping genes. Two-sided Kruskal-Wallis tests were used to compare TCR metrics between histologic stages. TCRdb retrieved this table from immuneACCESS and kept in-frame rearrangements only. Not all clones are present; in checked studies, unresolved V genes account for under half, and no reason is known for the remainder. D and trimming come from the DNA, and the V and J calls and clone size come from that table. The sample data list some 41,000 clones, and under 80% of these were observed just once. Of the sample, around 5% falls within the top ten clones.

The data stem from a study of immune evolution from preneoplasia to lung adenocarcinoma (dated by TCRdb to the early 2020s). Regarding the complete study: No AAH lesions showed HLA loss of heterozygosity, compared with around 7% of AIS, 15% of MIA and approximately 34% of ADC lesions. Immune contexture across lung adenocarcinoma precursors and invasive adenocarcinoma was profiled using immune gene expression, TCR sequencing and multiplex immunofluorescence. Resected precursor lesions (AAH, AIS, MIA) and invasive adenocarcinomas were compared against paired morphologically normal lung tissue. The sample size was set by how many specimens were available, not by a prior power calculation. Whole exome sequencing and methylation data from the same cohort of nodules were integrated with the immune data. The overall cohort was made up of around 57 patients with pulmonary nodules who had surgical resection. TCR sequencing data were obtained from about 46 patients. According to the study, roughly 100 samples were used for TCR sequencing. POLYSOLVER was used to infer class I HLA alleles from exome data, and LOHHLA was used to detect allele-specific HLA loss. On the study overall, not on this receptor specifically: Findings were based on association rather than direct causation; larger cohorts with long-term follow-up and longitudinal biopsies were deemed needed. The highest top T cell clone frequencies were observed in normal lung, and a progressive decrease in top T cell clone frequencies appeared to occur from AAH through AIS, MIA and invasive adenocarcinoma. All patients were from Japan and China, so applicability to Western populations was uncertain. The highest clonality was observed in normal lung, whereas higher T cell density and diversity but lower clonality appeared to be present in later-stage lesions. KRAS-mutant nodules showed the highest T cell clonality compared with EGFR-mutant or double wild-type lesions.

Between the V and J ends, shortened by 5 bases and 7 bases respectively, the junction contains 26 bases. Its CDR3 holds 17 amino acids, cysteine through phenylalanine. The read is trimmed to its CDR3 DNA, 51 bases read in frame from base 1. Per the germline V gene (reference sequence), SEHNR is the CDR1 and FQNEAQ is the CDR2. Resection was performed on patients in Japan or China between the mid-2010s and the late 2010s. The histologic diagnosis of each case was independently confirmed on H&E slides by two lung cancer pathologists. For nucleic acid extraction, premalignant or tumor cells were enriched by macro-dissection following pathologic assessment. DNA was isolated from FFPE tissue using the AllPrep DNA/RNA FFPE Kit.

The source of this sequence is a person aged 55 to 69 with lung adenocarcinoma. This receptor chain uses TRBV7-9 and TRBJ2-5; the D segment could be TRBD1, given 5 matching bases. Material: FFPE invasive lung adenocarcinoma tissue. The meaning of the sample's cell subset or site label: frankly invasive lung adenocarcinoma (ADC). At the DNA level, the sequence is TGTGCCAGCAGCCCCGACAGAGAGAACCCCTACCCGGGGACCCAGTACTTC. This gives the protein CASSPDRENPYPGTQYF.